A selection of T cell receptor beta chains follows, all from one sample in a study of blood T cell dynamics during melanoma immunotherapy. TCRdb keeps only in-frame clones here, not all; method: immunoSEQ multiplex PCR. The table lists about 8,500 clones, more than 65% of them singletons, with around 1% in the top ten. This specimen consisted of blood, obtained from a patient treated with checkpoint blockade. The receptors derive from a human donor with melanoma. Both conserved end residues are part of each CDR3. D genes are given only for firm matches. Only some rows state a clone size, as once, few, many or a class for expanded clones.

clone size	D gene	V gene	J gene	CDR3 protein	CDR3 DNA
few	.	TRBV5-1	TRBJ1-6	CASSATGSSYNSPLHF	TGCGCCAGCAGCGCCACAGGGAGCTCCTATAATTCACCCCTCCACTTT
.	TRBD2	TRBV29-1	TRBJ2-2	CSVGPRTSGSDTGELFF	TGCAGCGTTGGGCCCCGGACTAGCGGGAGCGACACCGGGGAGCTGTTTTTT
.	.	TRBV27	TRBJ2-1	CASSLPGANEQFF	TGTGCCAGCAGTTTGCCGGGGGCGAATGAGCAGTTCTTC
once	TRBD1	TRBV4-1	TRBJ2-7	CASSQGLGTGGEQYF	TGCGCCAGCAGCCAAGGCCTCGGGACAGGGGGCGAGCAGTACTTC
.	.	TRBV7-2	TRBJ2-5	CASRGTGLQETQYF	TGTGCCAGCAGGGGTACAGGGCTCCAAGAGACCCAGTACTTC
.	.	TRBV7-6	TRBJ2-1	CASSLPGAYNEQFF	TGTGCCAGCAGCTTACCGGGGGCCTACAATGAGCAGTTCTTC
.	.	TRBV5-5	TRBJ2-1	CASSLRLVDIGYSYNEQFF	TGTGCCAGCAGCTTGCGTCTAGTGGACATCGGTTACTCCTACAATGAGCAGTTCTTC
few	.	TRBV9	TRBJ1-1	CASSAQMGNTEAFF	TGTGCCAGCAGCGCTCAGATGGGGAACACTGAAGCTTTCTTT
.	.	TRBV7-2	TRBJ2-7	CASSLEFSEQYF	TGTGCCAGCAGCTTAGAGTTTAGCGAGCAGTACTTC
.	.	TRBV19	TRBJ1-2	CASSNRSRANYGYTF	TGTGCCAGTAGTAACAGATCCCGGGCGAACTATGGCTACACCTTC
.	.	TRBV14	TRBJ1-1	CASSPGTPNTEAFF	TGTGCCAGCAGCCCCGGGACACCGAACACTGAAGCTTTCTTT
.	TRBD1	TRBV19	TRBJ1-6	CASSSYRQGGSPLHF	TGTGCCAGTAGTTCATATCGACAGGGCGGCTCACCCCTCCACTTT
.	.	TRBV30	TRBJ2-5	CAWSAGFKETQYF	TGTGCCTGGAGCGCCGGGTTCAAAGAGACCCAGTACTTC
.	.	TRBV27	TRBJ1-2	CASSRQGRNYGYTF	TGTGCCAGCAGTCGGCAGGGACGTAACTATGGCTACACCTTC
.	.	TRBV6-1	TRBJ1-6	CASSENPLDSPLHF	TGTGCCAGCAGTGAAAACCCCTTGGATTCACCCCTCCACTTT
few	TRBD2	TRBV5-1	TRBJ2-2	CASSGSGRASGELFF	TGCGCCAGCAGCGGGAGCGGGAGGGCGTCCGGGGAGCTGTTTTTT
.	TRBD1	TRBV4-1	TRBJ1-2	CASSPLTGDGYTF	TGCGCCAGCAGCCCGCTGACAGGGGACGGCTACACCTTC
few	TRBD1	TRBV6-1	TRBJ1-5	CASSEEGTGSQPQHF	TGTGCCAGCAGTGAAGAGGGGACAGGGTCTCAGCCCCAGCATTTT
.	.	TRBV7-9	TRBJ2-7	CASSLEGSSYEQYF	TGTGCCAGCAGCTTAGAGGGCAGCTCCTACGAGCAGTACTTC